The clone carrying this T cell receptor (beta chain) came up many times. Its antigen is unidentified. This sample is drawn from a study of Graves' ophthalmopathy and Graves' hyperthyroidism. RNA transcripts served as template for amplifying TCR beta CDR3 sequences. Investigators did first-round RT-PCR with HTBI primers, then second-round multiplex PCR. Each CDR3 protein gets one entry after TCRdb re-called the multiplex PCR reads with MiXCR. The data show hundreds of thousands of distinct CDR3 sequences, under 25% seen once. Trimming removed 5 bases from V and 4 bases from J; junction bases left unmatched: 3. The length of the CDR3 is 14 residues. Germline CDR1 and CDR2: MNHEY and SMNVEV (reference sequence). The PBMCs used were ones drawn from approximately 9.9 ml of fresh peripheral blood. Whole-study results and caveats: It was with approximately 69% sensitivity and just under 75% specificity that the model predicted ophthalmopathy progression. In blood, most expanded thyroid clonotypes above 0.001 frequency were also detected. Sensitivity of approximately 88% and specificity of about 77% were achieved when a 13-signature model separated ophthalmopathy from stable hyperthyroidism.

Specimen: peripheral blood. The origin of this receptor is a woman aged 45-65 years with Graves' ophthalmopathy. The chain recombines TRBV27 with TRBJ1-2; 11 bases fit TRBD1. The CDR3 region is CASSRDRGFYGYTF. DNA of the CDR3: TGTGCCAGCAGTAGGGACAGGGGGTTCTATGGCTACACCTTC.